This T cell receptor beta chain emerged from a study of OX40 agonist ivuxolimab in advanced cancers. This table comes from immunoSEQ multiplex PCR, and its TCRdb copy is limited to in-frame clones, with some not included. This sample has roughly 65,000 clones; nearly 90% occur once, and the top ten carry roughly a tenth. This CDR3 comprises 14 residues. V dropped 4 bases and J dropped 4 bases, with 12 bases sitting between them. CDR1 is KGHSH and CDR2 is LQKENI in the germline V gene. This receptor was obtained from an adult with an advanced solid tumor such as melanoma, head and neck, liver or kidney cancer. Specimen: CD4+ or CD8+ T cells sorted from blood, collected in a trial of the OX40 agonist ivuxolimab. This chain uses TRBV18 with TRBJ2-3; weak D call: TRBD1 (6 bases). Here the CDR3 reads CASSLGQTADTQYF. The CDR3 DNA reads as TGTGCCAGCTCACTGGGACAAACCGCAGATACGCAGTATTTT.